This TCR beta chain emerged from a study of blood T cell repertoires in COVID-19. Some clones are missing from TCRdb's copy, which holds only in-frame ones; the method was immunoSEQ multiplex PCR. The data contain 45,000 to 65,000 clones, around 84% of them singletons. V lost 1 base, J lost 1 base, and 5 bases lay in between. CDR1 and CDR2 from the germline V gene are SGHTS and YDEGEE. The length of the CDR3 is 13 residues. This clone was seen more than once but under ten times. In the same sample, other DNA sequences code for this CDR3. J is TRBJ1-1 and V is TRBV5-8; no clear D gene. The sequence derives from an elderly woman with acute or convalescent COVID-19. Sequencing used peripheral blood. This chain's CDR3 is CASSLTSNTEAFF. In DNA, the CDR3 is TGTGCCAGCAGCTTGACATCGAACACTGAAGCTTTCTTT.